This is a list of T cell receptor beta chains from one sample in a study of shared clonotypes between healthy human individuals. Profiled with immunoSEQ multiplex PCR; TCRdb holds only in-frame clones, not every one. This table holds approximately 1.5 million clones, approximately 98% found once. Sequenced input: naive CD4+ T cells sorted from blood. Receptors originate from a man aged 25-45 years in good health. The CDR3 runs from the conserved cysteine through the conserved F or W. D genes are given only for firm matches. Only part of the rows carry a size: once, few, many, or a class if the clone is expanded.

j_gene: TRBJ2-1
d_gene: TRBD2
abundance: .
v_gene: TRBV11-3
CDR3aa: CASSLGLVAGENEQFF
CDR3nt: TGTGCCAGCAGCTTAGGTCTGGTAGCGGGAGAGAATGAGCAGTTCTTC

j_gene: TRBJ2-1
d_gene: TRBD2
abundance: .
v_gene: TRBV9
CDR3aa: CASSVNTAGRQFF
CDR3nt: TGTGCCAGCAGCGTGAACACAGCGGGACGGCAGTTCTTC

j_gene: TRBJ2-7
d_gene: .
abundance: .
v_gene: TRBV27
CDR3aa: CASSYRDTAYEQYF
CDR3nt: TGTGCCAGCAGTTACCGGGACACGGCCTACGAGCAGTACTTC

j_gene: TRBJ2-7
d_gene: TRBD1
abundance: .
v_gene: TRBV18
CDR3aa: CASSQSAGQGVEQYF
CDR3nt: TGTGCCAGCTCCCAATCCGCGGGACAGGGGGTCGAGCAGTACTTC

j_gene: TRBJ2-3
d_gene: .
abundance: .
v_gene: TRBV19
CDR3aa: CASSPRGIANTQYF
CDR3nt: TGTGCCAGTAGTCCAAGGGGGATAGCTAATACGCAGTATTTT

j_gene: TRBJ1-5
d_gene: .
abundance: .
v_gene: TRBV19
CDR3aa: CASTGSVFQPQHF
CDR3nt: TGTGCCAGTACAGGATCGGTGTTTCAGCCCCAGCATTTT

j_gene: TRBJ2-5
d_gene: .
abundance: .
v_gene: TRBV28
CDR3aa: CASSPEVTQYF
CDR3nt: TGTGCCAGCAGCCCCGAGGTGACCCAGTACTTC

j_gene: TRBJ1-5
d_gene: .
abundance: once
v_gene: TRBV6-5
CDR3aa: CASSTGFNQPQHF
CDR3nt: TGTGCCAGCAGTACAGGGTTCAATCAGCCCCAGCATTTT

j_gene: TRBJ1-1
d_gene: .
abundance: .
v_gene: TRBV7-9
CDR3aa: CASSPRSRVGAEAFF
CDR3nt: TGTGCCAGCAGCCCCCGAAGTAGGGTGGGGGCTGAAGCTTTCTTT

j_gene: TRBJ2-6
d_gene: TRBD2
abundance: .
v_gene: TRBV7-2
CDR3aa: CASSLPSGGVTGANVLTF
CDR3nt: TGTGCCAGCAGCTTACCCAGCGGGGGGGTCACTGGGGCCAACGTCCTGACTTTC

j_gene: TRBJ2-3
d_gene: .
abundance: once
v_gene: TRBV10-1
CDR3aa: CASSRTAAEGDTQYF
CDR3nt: TGCGCCAGCAGTCGGACCGCGGCGGAGGGAGATACGCAGTATTTT

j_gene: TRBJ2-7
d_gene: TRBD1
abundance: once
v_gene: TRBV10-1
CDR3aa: CASKGQSYEQYF
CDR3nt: TGCGCCAGCAAGGGACAGTCCTACGAGCAGTACTTC

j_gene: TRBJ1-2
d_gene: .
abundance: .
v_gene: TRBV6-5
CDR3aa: CASSYYSQALEGYTF
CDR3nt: TGTGCCAGCAGTTACTATTCCCAGGCACTAGAGGGCTACACCTTC

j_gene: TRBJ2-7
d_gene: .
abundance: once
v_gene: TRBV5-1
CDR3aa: CASSFKLATYEQYF
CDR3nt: TGCGCCAGCAGCTTTAAACTAGCAACCTACGAGCAGTACTTC

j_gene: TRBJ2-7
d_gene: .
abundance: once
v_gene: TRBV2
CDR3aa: CASTGPNYYEQYF
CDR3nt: TGTGCCAGCACGGGACCAAACTACTACGAGCAGTACTTC

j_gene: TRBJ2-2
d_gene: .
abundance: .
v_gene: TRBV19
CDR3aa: CATGLDVNAGELFF
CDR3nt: TGTGCCACAGGACTGGATGTGAATGCCGGGGAGCTGTTTTTT

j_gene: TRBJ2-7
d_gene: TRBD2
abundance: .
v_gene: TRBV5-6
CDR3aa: CASSLLAGGGYEQYF
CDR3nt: TGTGCCAGCAGCCTCCTAGCGGGAGGGGGCTACGAGCAGTACTTC